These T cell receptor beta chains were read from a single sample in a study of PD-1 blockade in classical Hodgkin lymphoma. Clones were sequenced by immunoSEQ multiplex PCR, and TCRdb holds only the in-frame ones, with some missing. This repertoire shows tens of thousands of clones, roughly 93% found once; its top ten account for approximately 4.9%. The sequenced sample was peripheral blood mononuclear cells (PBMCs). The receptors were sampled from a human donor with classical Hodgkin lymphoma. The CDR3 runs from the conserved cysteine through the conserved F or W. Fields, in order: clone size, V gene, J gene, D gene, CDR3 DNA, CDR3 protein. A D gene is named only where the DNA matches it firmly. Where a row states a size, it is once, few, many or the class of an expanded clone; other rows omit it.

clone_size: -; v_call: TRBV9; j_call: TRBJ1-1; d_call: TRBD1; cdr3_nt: TGTGCCAGCAGCCCCCAGGGACAGCTGAACACTGAAGCTTTCTTT; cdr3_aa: CASSPQGQLNTEAFF
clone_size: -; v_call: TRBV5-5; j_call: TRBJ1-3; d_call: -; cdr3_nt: TGTGCCAGCAGCTTGGACAGGGCCCCTGGAAACACCATATATTTT; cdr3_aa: CASSLDRAPGNTIYF
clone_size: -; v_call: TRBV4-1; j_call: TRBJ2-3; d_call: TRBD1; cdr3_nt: TGCGCCAGCAGCCAATTCGGACAGGGTGCCGCAGATACGCAGTATTTT; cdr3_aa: CASSQFGQGAADTQYF
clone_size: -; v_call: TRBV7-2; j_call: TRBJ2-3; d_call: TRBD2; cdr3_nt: TGTGCCAGCAGCTTCACTAGCGCAAGACCCACAGATACGCAGTATTTT; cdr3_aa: CASSFTSARPTDTQYF
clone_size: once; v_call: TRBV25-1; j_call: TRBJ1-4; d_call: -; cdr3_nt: TGTGCCAGCAGTGAATTTAAAGCAACTAATGAAAAACTGTTTTTT; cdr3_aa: CASSEFKATNEKLFF
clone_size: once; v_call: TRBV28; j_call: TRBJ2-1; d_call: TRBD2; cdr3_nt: TGTGCCAGCAGTGCGGCGACTAGCGGGAGTCAAAACAATGAGCAGTTCTTC; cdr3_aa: CASSAATSGSQNNEQFF
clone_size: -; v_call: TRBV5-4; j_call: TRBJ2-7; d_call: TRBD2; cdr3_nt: TGTGCCAGCAGCTTGACGGGAGGCGGAGCGAGCTCCTACGAGCAGTACTTC; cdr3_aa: CASSLTGGGASSYEQYF
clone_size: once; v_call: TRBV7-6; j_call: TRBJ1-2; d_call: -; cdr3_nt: TGTGCCAGCAGCCGGGGGATCGCTTCTAACTATGGCTACACCTTC; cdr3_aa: CASSRGIASNYGYTF
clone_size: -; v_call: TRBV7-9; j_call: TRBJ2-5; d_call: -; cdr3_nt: TGTGCCAGCAGCTTCTCCCAAGAGACCCAGTACTTC; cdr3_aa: CASSFSQETQYF
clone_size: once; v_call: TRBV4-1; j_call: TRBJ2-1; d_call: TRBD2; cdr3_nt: TGCGCCAGTAAAGGGCCGGGACTAGCGGGAGGGCCTCGGAATGAGCAGTTCTTC; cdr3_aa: CASKGPGLAGGPRNEQFF
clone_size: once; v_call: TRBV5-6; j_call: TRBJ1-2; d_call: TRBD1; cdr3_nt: TGTGCCAGCAGCTTCGGGACAGGTGGCTACACCTTC; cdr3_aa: CASSFGTGGYTF
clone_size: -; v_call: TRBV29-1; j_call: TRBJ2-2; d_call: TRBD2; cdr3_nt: TGCAGCGTTGGGACTAGCGGGAGTAGGTCCCGGGGAGCTGTTTTT; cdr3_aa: CSVGTSGSRSRGAVF
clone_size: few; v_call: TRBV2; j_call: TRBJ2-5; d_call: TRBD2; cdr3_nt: TGTGCCAGCAGTACTCCCAGCGGGAGTCCTGATGGGGACCAAGAGACCCAGTACTTC; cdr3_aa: CASSTPSGSPDGDQETQYF
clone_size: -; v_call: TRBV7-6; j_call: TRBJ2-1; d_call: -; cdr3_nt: TGTGCCAGCAGCTTAGGCGGGGGCCATACGTTCTTC; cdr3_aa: CASSLGGGHTFF